The present T cell receptor beta chain was sequenced within a study of CD8+ T cells in alopecia areata. In the study overall: Severity was scored as percentage of affected scalp area in treated patients.

The sample's treatment: oral pan-JAK inhibitor, 5-10 mg twice daily. Reverse transcription of extracted RNA yielded cDNA, which provided the sequencing template. Assay used: immunoSEQ multiplex PCR; TCRdb lists only in-frame clones, some missing. The repertoire consists of around 200,000 clones, with around 50% occurring once and the leading ten covering over 10%. CDR3 length: 14 residues. CDR1 and CDR2 from the germline V gene are SEHNR and FQNEAQ (reference sequence). With 3 bases removed from V and 0 bases from J, the gap between germline ends came to 9 bases. This specimen was CD8+ T cells sorted from blood, taken at week 24, from a patient treated with tofacitinib. The receptor was derived from a human donor with alopecia areata. This rearrangement joins TRBV7-9 to TRBJ2-7; tentatively, D is TRBD1 (5 bases). The CDR3 nucleotides are TGTGCCAGCAGCTTTCAGGGTCCCTCCTACGAGCAGTACTTC. It codes for CASSFQGPSYEQYF. Complete variable domain (other parts from reference TRBV7-9 and TRBJ2-7): DTGVSQNPRHKITKRGQNVTFRCDPISEHNRLYWYRQTLGQGPEFLTYFQNEAQLEKSRLLSDRFSAERPKGSFSTLEIQRTEQGDSAMYLCASSFQGPSYEQYFGPGTRLTVT.